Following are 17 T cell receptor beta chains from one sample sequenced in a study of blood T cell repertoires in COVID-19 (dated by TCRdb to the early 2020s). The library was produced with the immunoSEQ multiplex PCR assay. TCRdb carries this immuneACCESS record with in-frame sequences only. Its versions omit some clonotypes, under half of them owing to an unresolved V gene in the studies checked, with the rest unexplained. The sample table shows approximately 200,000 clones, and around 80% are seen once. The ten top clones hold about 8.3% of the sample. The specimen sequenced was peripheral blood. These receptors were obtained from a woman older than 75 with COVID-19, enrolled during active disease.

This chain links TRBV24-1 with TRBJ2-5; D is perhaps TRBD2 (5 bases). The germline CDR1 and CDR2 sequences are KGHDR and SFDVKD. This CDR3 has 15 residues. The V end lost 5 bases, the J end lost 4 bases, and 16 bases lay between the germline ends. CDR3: CATSGQATGRETQYF. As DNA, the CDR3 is TGTGCCACCAGTGGCCAGGCGACGGGGAGAGAGACCCAGTACTTC.

CDR3 DNA sequence: TGCGCCAGCAGCTTGGGGGCCATAGTGAACACCGGGGAGCTGTTTTTT. It specifies CASSLGAIVNTGELFF. This chain uses TRBV5-1 with TRBJ2-2; no definite D call. The germline V and J ends were trimmed by 0 bases and 1 base, with 10 bases remaining between them. The CDR3 sequence is 16 residues long. Germline V gene lookup returns CDR1 SGHRS and CDR2 YFSETQ.

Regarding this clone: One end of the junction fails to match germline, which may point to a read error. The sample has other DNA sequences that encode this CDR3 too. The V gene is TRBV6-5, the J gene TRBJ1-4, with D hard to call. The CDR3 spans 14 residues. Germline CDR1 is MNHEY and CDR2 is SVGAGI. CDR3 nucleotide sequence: TGTGCTAGCAGGCCGGGTCGGTTAAATGAAAAACTGTTTTTT. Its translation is CASRPGRLNEKLFF.

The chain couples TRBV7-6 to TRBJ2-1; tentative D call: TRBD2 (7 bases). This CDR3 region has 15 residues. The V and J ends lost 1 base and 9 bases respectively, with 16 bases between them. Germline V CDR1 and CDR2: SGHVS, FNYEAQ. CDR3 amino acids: CASSLGGGAVGEQFF. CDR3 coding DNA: TGTGCCAGCAGCTTAGGTGGGGGGGCCGTCGGTGAGCAGTTCTTC.

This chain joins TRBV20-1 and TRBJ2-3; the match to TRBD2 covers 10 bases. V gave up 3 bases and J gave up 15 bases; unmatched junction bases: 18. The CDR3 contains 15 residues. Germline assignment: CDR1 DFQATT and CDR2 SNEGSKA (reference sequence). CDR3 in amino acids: CSASSVAGGLATAYF. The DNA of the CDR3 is TGCAGTGCTAGTTCGGTAGCGGGGGGTCTCGCTACGGCCTATTTT.

The CDR3 spells CASSLASGQETQYF. CDR3 coding DNA: TGTGCCAGCAGTTTAGCTAGCGGGCAAGAGACCCAGTACTTC. The V and J genes are TRBV6-2 or TRBV6-3 and TRBJ2-5, with 8 bases identical to TRBD2. The CDR3 contains 14 residues. CDR1 and CDR2 from the germline V gene are MNHEY and SVGEGT. J lost 2 bases, V lost 4 bases, and 3 bases had no gene match.

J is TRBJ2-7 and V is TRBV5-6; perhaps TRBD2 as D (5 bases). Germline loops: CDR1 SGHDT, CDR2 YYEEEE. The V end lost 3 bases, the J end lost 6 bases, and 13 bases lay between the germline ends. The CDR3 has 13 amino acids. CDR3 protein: CASSSRGPSEQYF. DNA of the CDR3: TGTGCCAGCAGCTCCAGAGGGCCAAGCGAGCAGTACTTC.

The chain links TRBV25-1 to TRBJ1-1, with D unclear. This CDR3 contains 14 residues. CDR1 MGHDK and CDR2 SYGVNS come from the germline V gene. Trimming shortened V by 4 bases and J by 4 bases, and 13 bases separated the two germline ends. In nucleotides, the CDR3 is TGTGCCAGCAGTGGCTTCGGAGTTTCCACTGAAGCTTTCTTT. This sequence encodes CASSGFGVSTEAFF.

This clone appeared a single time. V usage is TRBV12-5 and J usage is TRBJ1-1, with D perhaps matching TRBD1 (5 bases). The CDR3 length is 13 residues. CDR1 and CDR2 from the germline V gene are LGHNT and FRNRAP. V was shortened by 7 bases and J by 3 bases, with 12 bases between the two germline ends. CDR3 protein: CASAAGWDTEAFF. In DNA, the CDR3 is TGTGCTAGTGCCGCAGGGTGGGACACTGAAGCTTTCTTT.

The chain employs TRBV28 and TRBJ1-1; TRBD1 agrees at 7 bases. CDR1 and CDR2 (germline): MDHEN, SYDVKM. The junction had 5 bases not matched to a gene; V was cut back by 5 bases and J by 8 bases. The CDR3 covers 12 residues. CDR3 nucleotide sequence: TGTGCCAGCAGTCCCCGACAGGGAGAAGCTTTCTTT. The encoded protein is CASSPRQGEAFF.

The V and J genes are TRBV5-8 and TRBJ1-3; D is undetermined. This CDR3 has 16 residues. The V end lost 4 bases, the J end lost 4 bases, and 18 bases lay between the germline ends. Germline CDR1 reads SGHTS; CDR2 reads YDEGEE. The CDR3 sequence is CASSPPRRLVGNTIYF. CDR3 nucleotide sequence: TGTGCCAGCAGCCCCCCCCGGAGGTTGGTGGGAAACACCATATATTTT.

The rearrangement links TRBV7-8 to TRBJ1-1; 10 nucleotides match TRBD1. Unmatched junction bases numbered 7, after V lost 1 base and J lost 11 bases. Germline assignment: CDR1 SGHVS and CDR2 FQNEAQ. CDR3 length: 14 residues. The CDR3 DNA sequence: TGTGCCAGCAGCTTAGTGGGACAGGGGCGGGACGCTTTCTTT. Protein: CASSLVGQGRDAFF.

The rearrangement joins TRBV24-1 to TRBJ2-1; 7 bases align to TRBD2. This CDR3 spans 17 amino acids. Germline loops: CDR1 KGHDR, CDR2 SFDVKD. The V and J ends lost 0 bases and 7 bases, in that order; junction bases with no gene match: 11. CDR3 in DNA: TGTGCCACCAGTGATTTGCAACCCCCTGGGGGGGGGAATGAGCAGTTCTTC. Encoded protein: CATSDLQPPGGGNEQFF.

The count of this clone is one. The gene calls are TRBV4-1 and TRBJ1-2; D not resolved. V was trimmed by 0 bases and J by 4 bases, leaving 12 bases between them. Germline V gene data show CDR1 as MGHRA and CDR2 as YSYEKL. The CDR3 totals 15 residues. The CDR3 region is CASSQEVGRSYGYTF. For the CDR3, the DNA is TGCGCCAGCAGCCAAGAAGTAGGGAGATCCTATGGCTACACCTTC.

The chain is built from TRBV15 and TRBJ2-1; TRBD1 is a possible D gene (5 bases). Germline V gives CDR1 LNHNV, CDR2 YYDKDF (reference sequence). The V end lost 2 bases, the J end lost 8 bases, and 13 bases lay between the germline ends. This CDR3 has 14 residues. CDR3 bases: TGTGCCACCAGCAGAACAGGCGAGGCTGATGAGCAGTTCTTC. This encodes CATSRTGEADEQFF.

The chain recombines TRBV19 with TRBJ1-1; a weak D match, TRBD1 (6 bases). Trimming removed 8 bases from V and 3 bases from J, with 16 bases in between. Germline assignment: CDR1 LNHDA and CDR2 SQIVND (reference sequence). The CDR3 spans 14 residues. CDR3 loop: CASLEGGLDTEAFF. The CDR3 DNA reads TGTGCCAGTCTCGAGGGGGGGTTGGACACTGAAGCTTTCTTT.

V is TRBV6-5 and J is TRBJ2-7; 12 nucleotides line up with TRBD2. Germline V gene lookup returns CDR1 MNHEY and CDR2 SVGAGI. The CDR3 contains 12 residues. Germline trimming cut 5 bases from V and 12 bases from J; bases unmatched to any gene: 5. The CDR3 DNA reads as TGTGCCAGCAGTAAGACTAGCGGGAGTGTGTACTTC. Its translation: CASSKTSGSVYF.